This passage covers 9 T cell receptor beta chains from one sample sequenced in a study of cytomegalovirus exposure and HLA in healthy donors. Amplification used 60 Vbeta primers and 13 Jbeta primers. The method was immunoSEQ multiplex PCR; TCRdb's version includes in-frame clones alone and lacks a portion of them. This table holds 140,000 to 150,000 clones, about two thirds found once. Sample: PBMCs. The receptors originated from a woman aged 55-75 years in good health and CMV-seropositive.

This clone came up a few times. The chain is built from TRBV10-3 and TRBJ2-7; possible D gene TRBD2, 6 bases. Germline values: CDR1 ENHRY, CDR2 SYGVKD. The CDR3 spans 15 residues. The ends were cut back, 5 bases at V and 0 bases at J, with 14 bases in the middle. The CDR3 DNA reads as TGTGCCATCAGTACCGGGACTTCCCCCTCCTACGAGCAGTACTTC. Its translation: CAISTGTSPSYEQYF.

The chain joins TRBV11-3 to TRBJ1-2; D might be TRBD1 (5 bases). CDR1 and CDR2 from the germline V gene are SGHNT and YENEEA. Trimming cost V 1 base and J 5 bases, with 17 bases left between them. The CDR3 has 16 amino acids. In DNA form, the CDR3 reads TGTGCCAGCAGCTTAGGAACAGGCGCTTTGAGGTATGGCTACACCTTC. It yields the protein CASSLGTGALRYGYTF.

The chain recombines TRBV9 with TRBJ2-6, with D perhaps TRBD1 (6 bases). V was cut by 4 bases and J by 0 bases, with 11 bases left in between. Germline CDR1 and CDR2: SGDLS and YYNGEE. This CDR3 is 16 amino acids long. The DNA of the CDR3 is TGTGCCAGCAGCCTACGACAGGACTCTGGGGCCAACGTCCTGACTTTC. Translated: CASSLRQDSGANVLTF.

The chain uses TRBV5-1 and TRBJ2-2, with D possibly matching TRBD1 (6 bases). In germline, CDR1 is SGHRS, CDR2 YFSETQ. This CDR3 has 15 amino acids. V was shortened by 1 base and J by 4 bases, with 11 bases between the two germline ends. CDR3 sequence: CASSLRQGSTGELFF. The CDR3 nucleotides are TGCGCCAGCAGCTTGCGGCAGGGGAGCACCGGGGAGCTGTTTTTT.

The rearrangement joins TRBV19 to TRBJ2-1; possible D gene TRBD2, 6 bases. CDR1 and CDR2 (germline): LNHDA, SQIVND (reference sequence). V dropped 4 bases and J dropped 1 base, with 11 bases sitting between them. The CDR3 spans 15 residues. The CDR3 protein is CASSTSTSSYNEQFF. In DNA form, the CDR3 reads TGTGCCAGTAGTACCTCGACTAGTTCCTACAATGAGCAGTTCTTC.

The chain recombines TRBV25-1 with TRBJ2-7; 8 positions agree with TRBD1. This CDR3 has 14 residues. Germline V gene sequence: CDR1 MGHDK, CDR2 SYGVNS. Trimming removed 6 bases from V and 4 bases from J; junction bases left unmatched: 8. The CDR3 nucleotides read TGTGCCAGCAGAGGACAGGGAAGTACGTACGAGCAGTACTTC. Amino acid sequence: CASRGQGSTYEQYF.

The chain joins TRBV9 to TRBJ2-4, with D possibly TRBD2 on 6 matching bases. The CDR3 length is 15 residues. Germline-derived CDR1 and CDR2 are SGDLS and YYNGEE. The V and J ends lost 4 bases and 6 bases respectively, with 17 bases between them. CDR3 bases: TGTGCCAGCAGCCGACAGTGGGGAGGAGGAAACATTCAGTACTTC. It yields the protein CASSRQWGGGNIQYF.

This clone came up a few times. The chain links TRBV27 to TRBJ1-4, with D perhaps matching TRBD1 (6 bases). The CDR3 is made up of 16 amino acids. The germline gives CDR1 MNHEY, CDR2 SMNVEV (reference sequence). Trimming pared 3 bases from V and 8 bases from J, leaving 19 bases between. CDR3 sequence (DNA): TGTGCCAGCAGTTTTGACAGGTCCCCGGTAGTGGAAAAACTGTTTTTT. It encodes CASSFDRSPVVEKLFF.

The chain links TRBV30 to TRBJ1-2; 10 nucleotides line up with TRBD1. Germline CDR1 is GTSNPN and CDR2 is SVGIG (reference sequence). Trimming cost V 1 base and J 4 bases; bases outside gene matches: 6. The CDR3 sequence is 15 residues long. The CDR3 DNA sequence: TGTGCCTGGAGTGCCCCGGACAGGGGGTTCTATGGCTACACCTTC. This codes for CAWSAPDRGFYGYTF. Full variable domain (outside the CDR3, taken from reference TRBV30 and TRBJ1-2): SQTIHQWPATLVQPVGSPLSLECTVEGTSNPNLYWYRQAAGRGLQLLFYSVGIGQISSEVPQNLSASRPQDRQFILSSKKLLLSDSGFYLCAWSAPDRGFYGYTFGSGTRLTVV.